The next 11 T cell receptor beta chains were all read from a single sample in a study of identical twins. TCRdb ran MiXCR on the 5' RACE reads and lists one entry per CDR3 protein. The sample carries around 450,000 distinct CDR3 sequences, approximately 15% recorded once. These data were also filed under a second study, of yellow fever vaccine responses in identical twins.

Material for sequencing was CD4+ T cells sorted from blood. These TCRs come from a woman aged 18-29 years in good health.

The CDR3 sequence: CASNPLSGRNNEQFF. As DNA, the CDR3 is TGCGCCAGCAACCCCCTGAGCGGGAGAAACAATGAGCAGTTCTTC. V gene TRBV5-1 combines with J gene TRBJ2-1; TRBD2 agrees at 8 bases. Germline V gives CDR1 SGHRS, CDR2 YFSETQ. V gave up 6 bases and J gave up 5 bases; unmatched junction bases: 10. The CDR3 length is 15 residues.

The CDR3 DNA sequence: TGCAGTGCTAATCCGGCGCCAGGGGGCTCCTACAATGAGCAGTTCTTC. Its protein product is CSANPAPGGSYNEQFF. The V gene is TRBV20-1, the J gene TRBJ2-1; 7 positions agree with TRBD1. Germline CDR1 reads DFQATT; CDR2 reads SNEGSKA (reference sequence). The CDR3 extends over 16 amino acids. Trimming took 4 bases from V and 0 from J; bases not matched to a gene: 9.

This clonotype was observed many times. The rearrangement joins TRBV5-1 to TRBJ2-2; 9 bases fit TRBD2. The germline gives CDR1 SGHRS, CDR2 YFSETQ. With 4 bases clipped from V and 5 bases from J, the junction kept 6 bases outside the gene matches. The CDR3 contains 15 residues. DNA of the CDR3: TGCGCCAGCAGCGTAAGACTAGCGGAGACCGGGGAGCTGTTTTTT. Protein sequence: CASSVRLAETGELFF.

V is TRBV28 and J is TRBJ2-7; TRBD2 matches at 15 bases. The CDR3 is 18 amino acids. Germline V CDR1 and CDR2: MDHEN, SYDVKM. V trimming: 4 bases; J trimming: 0 bases; junction bases outside the gene matches: 7. CDR3 loop: CASSSGTSGRPASYEQYF. In DNA, the CDR3 is TGTGCCAGCAGTTCCGGGACTAGCGGGAGGCCTGCCTCCTACGAGCAGTACTTC.

J is TRBJ2-5 and V is TRBV7-8, with 9 bases identical to TRBD1. CDR3 length: 19 amino acids. Per germline, CDR1 SGHVS and CDR2 FQNEAQ. Germline trimming cut 5 bases from V and 2 bases from J; bases unmatched to any gene: 18. CDR3 DNA: TGTGCCAGCAGCGTTAGTTCGGGGGGACAGGGTTTCTCGCAAGAGACCCAGTACTTC. Translated, it gives CASSVSSGGQGFSQETQYF.

The J gene is TRBJ2-7, the V gene TRBV6-1; D remains unclear. V was cut by 6 bases and J by 6 bases, with 21 bases left in between. The CDR3 length is 15 residues. The germline gives CDR1 MNHNS, CDR2 SASEGT. The CDR3 DNA follows: TGTGCCAGCAGCCACCCCGCGTTCCCAGGCTCCGAGCAGTACTTC. Encoded protein: CASSHPAFPGSEQYF.

This clonotype has a handful of counts. The V and J genes are TRBV29-1 and TRBJ2-1, with 12 bases that match TRBD2. CDR1 is SQVTM, CDR2 ANQGSEA, per germline. The J segment lost 6 bases and the V segment lost 6 bases, leaving 15 bases of the junction unmatched. This CDR3 is built from 17 residues. The CDR3 protein is CSVAEGLGLAGFNEQFF. The CDR3, as DNA: TGCAGCGTAGCTGAAGGACTAGGACTAGCGGGATTCAATGAGCAGTTCTTC.

This clonotype came up many times. The CDR3 loop reads CASSASGASEQYF. The CDR3 nucleotides are TGTGCCAGCAGCGCTAGCGGGGCCTCGGAGCAGTACTTC. V gene TRBV12-3 or TRBV12-4 combines with J gene TRBJ2-7; 9 positions match TRBD2. This CDR3 has 13 amino acids. With V trimmed by 6 bases and J by 7 bases, 7 bases remained unmatched.

The chain joins TRBV5-1 to TRBJ2-7; 9 bases line up with TRBD2. CDR3 length: 17 residues. CDR1 SGHRS and CDR2 YFSETQ come from the germline V gene. Unmatched junction bases numbered 11, after V lost 2 bases and J lost 2 bases. The CDR3 DNA reads TGCGCCAGCAGCTTAACCTTGATGCTAGCGGGGACCTACGAGCAGTACTTC. This encodes CASSLTLMLAGTYEQYF.

This clonotype was picked up a small number of times. The chain uses TRBV7-9 and TRBJ2-3; TRBD1 is a possible D gene (6 bases). Germline CDR1 SEHNR, CDR2 FQNEAQ (reference sequence). This CDR3 contains 15 residues. V was clipped by 1 base and J by 2 bases, with 10 bases between them. The CDR3 loop is CASSLGTDNTDTQYF. Written as DNA, the CDR3 is TGTGCCAGCAGCTTAGGGACAGATAACACAGATACGCAGTATTTT.

In its sample, this clonotype was seen many times. The chain has TRBV7-6 and TRBJ2-2; TRBD1 agrees at 7 bases. Germline V gives CDR1 SGHVS, CDR2 FNYEAQ. V shed 2 bases, J shed 3 bases, and the junction held 3 bases outside the gene matches. This CDR3 is 15 amino acids long. DNA for the CDR3: TGTGCCAGCAGCTTAAGAGGGGGCGACACCGGGGAGCTGTTTTTT. Encoded protein: CASSLRGGDTGELFF.